This T cell receptor beta chain was captured in a study of blood T cell repertoires in COVID-19. On the study more broadly: Sources were T cells, B-cell-depleted T cells, or PBMCs; the material itself was cDNA or gDNA.

By sample fraction, this clone is medium-sized. The J segment lost 4 bases and the V segment lost 11 bases, leaving 12 bases of the junction unmatched. In germline, CDR1 is SEHNR, CDR2 FQNEAQ (reference sequence). The CDR3 sequence is 15 residues long. In the source study's methods: Nucleated cell counts were estimated from reference gene primer amplification. The assay was immunoSEQ multiplex PCR, and TCRdb's table has in-frame clones only and misses some. That table is the source of V, J and clone size, and D and trimming were worked out from the DNA. The sample has nearly 110,000 clones, less than 90% seen once.

The specimen was peripheral blood. The receptor was derived from a human donor in a cohort sampled during active COVID-19. The chain combines TRBV7-9 with TRBJ2-1; TRBD2 matches at 9 bases. The CDR3 reads CASKTSGLGYNEQFF. Here the CDR3 DNA reads TGTGCCTCCAAGACTAGCGGACTGGGATACAATGAGCAGTTCTTC.